A selection of T cell receptor beta chains follows, all from one sample in a study of beta chain features in type 1 diabetes. TCRdb keeps only in-frame clones here, not all; method: immunoSEQ multiplex PCR. The sample has under 450,000 clones; about 14% are singletons. The material sequenced was naive CD4+ T cells from blood. The receptor set was obtained from a man aged 25-45 years in good health. Each CDR3 is given with its conserved first and last residue. Each record gives: D gene, CDR3 length, V gene, J gene, clone size, CDR3 DNA, CDR3 protein. The D gene is left open where the match is weak. Where a row states a size, it is once, few, many or the class of an expanded clone; other rows omit it.

>NA|13|TRBV30|TRBJ2-3|NA
TGTGCCTGGATAGTGTGGGGTGGGGGTACGCAGTATTTT
CAWIVWGGGTQYF
>NA|12|TRBV7-2|TRBJ2-3|few
TGTGCCAGCAGCCTCCCAACAGATACGCAGTATTTT
CASSLPTDTQYF
>TRBD1|14|TRBV11-1|TRBJ2-5|NA
TGTGCCAGCAGCGCAAACAGGGGGCGAGAGACCCAGTACTTC
CASSANRGRETQYF
>TRBD1|14|TRBV6-5|TRBJ2-7|few
TGTGCCAGCAGTTACACTGGGACAGGTCTGTCGCAGTACTTC
CASSYTGTGLSQYF
>NA|15|TRBV7-9|TRBJ2-5|few
TGTGCCAGCAGCTTATCCCGAACGCGGGTAGAGACCCAGTACTTC
CASSLSRTRVETQYF
>NA|14|TRBV2|TRBJ2-5|few
TGTGCCAGCAAGTACGGGGTTAGTCGAGAGACCCAGTACTTC
CASKYGVSRETQYF
>TRBD1|15|TRBV27|TRBJ1-2|NA
TGTGCCAGCAGTTTATCTCCAGCGACAGGGGCCGGCTACACCTTC
CASSLSPATGAGYTF
>NA|14|TRBV11-2|TRBJ2-6|few
TGTGCCAGCAGCGCACCCTCTGGGGCCAACGTCCTGACTTTC
CASSAPSGANVLTF
>NA|12|TRBV7-2|TRBJ2-7|NA
TGTGCCAGCAACGTTGGCGCCGGCGAGCAGTACTTC
CASNVGAGEQYF
>NA|16|TRBV4-3|TRBJ2-6|few
TGCGCCAGCAGCCAAGAACCAGGGCCCGGGGCCAACGTCCTGACTTTC
CASSQEPGPGANVLTF